Each of the 9 T cell receptor beta chains below was sequenced from the same sample in a study of blood T cell repertoires in COVID-19. Clones were sequenced by immunoSEQ multiplex PCR, and TCRdb holds only the in-frame ones, with some missing. The sample includes about 140,000 clones, 86% of them seen just once. Sequencing input: peripheral blood. The receptors were gathered from a woman aged 60-70 years with acute or convalescent COVID-19.

In this sample, this clone turned up once. CDR3 loop: CASSLKTGVNRGELFF. DNA for the CDR3: TGTGCCAGTAGCCTGAAGACAGGGGTAAACCGGGGGGAGCTGTTTTTT. This rearrangement joins TRBV19 to TRBJ2-2; TRBD1 agrees at 8 bases. Looked up from germline, CDR1 is LNHDA and CDR2 is SQIVND (reference sequence). The V segment lost 6 bases and the J segment 8 bases; nucleotides outside the gene matches: 14. This CDR3 is 16 amino acids long.

V usage is TRBV3-1 (or the pseudogene TRBV3-2) and J usage is TRBJ2-3; no definite D call. V was clipped by 4 bases and J by 2 bases, with 13 bases between them. Germline CDR1 LGHDT, CDR2 YNNKEL (reference sequence). This CDR3 spans 15 amino acids. The CDR3: CASSPDAGYTDTQYF. The CDR3 DNA reads TGTGCCAGCAGCCCAGACGCAGGCTACACAGATACGCAGTATTTT.

The rearrangement uses TRBV6-6 and TRBJ2-7; D unclear. This CDR3 has 13 amino acids. CDR1 and CDR2 from the germline V gene are MNHNY and SVGAGI (reference sequence). Trimming left V 3 bases short and J 3 bases short, with 9 bases between. CDR3 region: CASSYLGFYEQYF. For the CDR3, the DNA is TGTGCCAGCAGTTATCTCGGGTTCTACGAGCAGTACTTC.

This chain connects TRBV7-6 to TRBJ2-1; 8 nucleotides match TRBD2. The germline V gene encodes CDR1 SGHVS and CDR2 FNYEAQ. CDR3 length: 15 amino acids. V lost 5 bases, J lost 10 bases, and 13 bases stayed unmatched. CDR3 sequence reads: CASSPWVAGGMEQFF. The CDR3 DNA reads as TGTGCCAGCAGCCCCTGGGTTGCGGGGGGTATGGAGCAGTTCTTC.

The chain carries TRBV7-9 and TRBJ2-5; 8 nucleotides match TRBD2. CDR1 and CDR2 (germline): SEHNR, FQNEAQ (reference sequence). Trimming cost V 4 bases and J 5 bases; bases outside gene matches: 6. The CDR3 extends over 14 amino acids. Written as DNA, the CDR3 is TGTGCCAGCAGCTCGGGACTAGTAATGGAGACCCAGTACTTC. Translating gives CASSSGLVMETQYF. The full variable domain, with the rest looked up from reference TRBV7-9 and TRBJ2-5, is DTGVSQNPRHKITKRGQNVTFRCDPISEHNRLYWYRQTLGQGPEFLTYFQNEAQLEKSRLLSDRFSAERPKGSFSTLEIQRTEQGDSAMYLCASSSGLVMETQYFGPGTRLLVL.

V and J are TRBV28 and TRBJ1-6, with a tentative D call TRBD1 (6 bases). Trimming stripped 2 bases from V and 9 bases from J, with 17 bases between. Per the germline V gene, CDR1 is MDHEN and CDR2 is SYDVKM. CDR3 length equals 16 residues. This CDR3 reads CASSLRFRGNSSPLHF. In nucleotides, the CDR3 is TGTGCCAGCAGTTTACGCTTTAGGGGGAATAGTTCACCCCTCCACTTT.

The V call is TRBV6-2 or TRBV6-3, the J call TRBJ1-1; D gene unclear. Trimming took 4 bases from V and 2 from J, leaving 14 bases between them. This CDR3 is built from 15 residues. The V gene's germline CDR1 is MNHEY and CDR2 SVGEGT. CDR3 bases: TGTGCCAGCAGTTTTGGCCCCGGAGTTAACACTGAAGCTTTCTTT. Translation: CASSFGPGVNTEAFF.

This clone was seen at least ten times. The chain links TRBV9 to TRBJ2-3; possibly TRBD2 for D (6 bases). V shed 3 bases and J shed 6 bases, with 26 bases lying between them. Per the germline V gene, CDR1 is SGDLS and CDR2 is YYNGEE. The CDR3 length is 18 residues. The CDR3 bases are TGTGCCAGCAGCGGAACCGGCGGGACGCTGTCTTCCCAGGATACGCAGTATTTT. As protein: CASSGTGGTLSSQDTQYF.

V gene TRBV10-3 combines with J gene TRBJ2-5; 7 bases fit TRBD1. V was pared by 7 bases and J by 4 bases, with 6 bases of the junction left unmatched. The CDR3 sequence is 13 residues long. CDR1 and CDR2 from the germline V gene are ENHRY and SYGVKD. CDR3 in DNA: TGTGCCATCAAGAAGGGGGCCGGAGAGACCCAGTACTTC. Its protein product is CAIKKGAGETQYF.